The 22 T cell receptor beta chains below were found in one sample sequenced in a study of CD8+CD57+ T cells in acquired aplastic anemia. Genomic DNA templated the TCR beta VDJ and CDR3 profiling. TCRdb fed the reads into MiXCR, producing one record per CDR3 protein. Among 150,000 to 200,000 distinct CDR3 sequences listed, 55% to 75% were seen once. Sequencing input: sorted CD4+, CD8+, or CD8+CD57+ T cells (not recorded which) from PBMCs. The receptors stem from a human donor in good health.

This clonotype has a single count. For the CDR3, the DNA is TGTGCCAGCAGCTTAGCGGAGGAATCACCCCTCCACTTT. Protein: CASSLAEESPLHF. The chain is built from TRBV7-9 and TRBJ1-6; D gene uncertain. V was cut by 0 bases and J by 10 bases, with 7 bases left in between. Germline V gene data show CDR1 as SEHNR and CDR2 as FQNEAQ (reference sequence). This CDR3 has 13 residues.

The chain employs TRBV24-1 and TRBJ2-3, with 8 bases matching TRBD2. V was pared by 7 bases and J by 1 base, with 6 bases of the junction left unmatched. This CDR3 is 15 amino acids long. Germline assignment: CDR1 KGHDR and CDR2 SFDVKD. The CDR3: CATSHTSGGTDTQYF. The CDR3 DNA sequence: TGTGCCACCAGCCACACTAGCGGAGGCACAGATACGCAGTATTTT.

The chain couples TRBV19 to TRBJ2-7, with TRBD1 matching 7 bases. Germline CDR1 is LNHDA and CDR2 is SQIVND (reference sequence). The CDR3 spans 14 residues. V trimming: 4 bases; J trimming: 5 bases; junction bases outside the gene matches: 8. In DNA, the CDR3 is TGTGCCAGTAGTACGACAGGGTCGGGCGACGAGCAGTACTTC. It translates to CASSTTGSGDEQYF.

Many counts were recorded for this clonotype. This chain uses TRBV7-2 with TRBJ2-7, with TRBD1 identical over 7 bases. With V trimmed by 1 base and J by 3 bases, 6 bases remained unmatched. The CDR3 extends over 15 amino acids. Germline CDR1 and CDR2: SGHTA and FQGNSA. CDR3 bases: TGTGCCAGCAGCTTAGTCTTAGGGGACAGCTACGAGCAGTACTTC. It encodes CASSLVLGDSYEQYF. Looking up the rest from reference TRBV7-2 and TRBJ2-7 gives the full variable domain: GAGVSQSPSNKVTEKGKDVELRCDPISGHTALYWYRQSLGQGLEFLIYFQGNSAPDKSGLPSDRFSAERTGGSVSTLTIQRTQQEDSAVYLCASSLVLGDSYEQYFGPGTRLTVT.

V usage is TRBV7-9 and J usage is TRBJ2-1, with 7 bases lining up with TRBD2. V lost 1 base and J lost 0; bases outside the gene matches: 3. The germline CDR1 and CDR2 sequences are SEHNR and FQNEAQ (reference sequence). This CDR3 has 16 amino acids. Here the CDR3 DNA reads TGTGCCAGCAGCTTAGGGAGCGGGGTCTCCTACAATGAGCAGTTCTTC. Its protein product is CASSLGSGVSYNEQFF.

The chain employs TRBV10-3 and TRBJ2-4; 12 nucleotides match TRBD1. The CDR3 contains 15 residues. V trimming: 7 bases; J trimming: 5 bases; junction bases outside the gene matches: 6. CDR1 ENHRY and CDR2 SYGVKD come from the germline V gene. This CDR3 is CAITPGQGAENIQYF. CDR3 bases: TGTGCCATCACCCCGGGACAGGGGGCCGAAAACATTCAGTACTTC.

The V gene is TRBV2, the J gene TRBJ2-3; 7 positions match TRBD1. After removal of 6 bases from V and 2 bases from J, the junction contained 8 bases not matched to a gene. CDR1 SNHLY and CDR2 FYNNEI come from the germline V gene. The CDR3 runs 15 residues. As DNA, the CDR3 is TGTGCCAGCAGGAAAACAGGGGACCACACAGATACGCAGTATTTT. Amino acid sequence: CASRKTGDHTDTQYF.

The chain carries TRBV12-5 and TRBJ2-4; the D gene is possibly TRBD2 (6 bases). V was clipped by 8 bases and J by 0 bases, with 17 bases between them. The CDR3 runs 16 residues. Per the germline V gene, CDR1 is LGHNT and CDR2 is FRNRAP. The CDR3 loop reads CASPHGGALAKNIQYF. CDR3 DNA sequence: TGTGCTAGTCCACATGGAGGGGCCCTAGCCAAAAACATTCAGTACTTC.

There are a few counts of this clonotype. This chain links TRBV7-9 with TRBJ2-7; a possible D gene is TRBD2 (5 bases). The V gene lost 0 bases and the J gene lost 5 bases, with 14 bases spanning the gap. The CDR3 is 15 amino acids. In germline, CDR1 is SEHNR, CDR2 FQNEAQ (reference sequence). This chain's CDR3 is CASSLASGGADEQYF. The CDR3 region has the DNA TGTGCCAGCAGCTTAGCATCCGGAGGAGCGGACGAGCAGTACTTC.

This chain links TRBV20-1 with TRBJ2-5; TRBD2 matches at 13 bases. V dropped 6 bases and J dropped 2; count of bases not matched to a gene: 6. This CDR3 has 15 residues. CDR1 and CDR2 (germline): DFQATT, SNEGSKA (reference sequence). The CDR3 is CSAMGLAGTQETQYF. The CDR3 DNA reads as TGCAGTGCAATGGGACTAGCGGGAACACAAGAGACCCAGTACTTC.

The rearrangement joins TRBV24-1 to TRBJ2-5; no clear D. The CDR3 covers 14 residues. From germline, CDR1 is KGHDR and CDR2 SFDVKD. The V gene lost 3 bases and the J gene lost 3 bases, with 10 bases spanning the gap. Here the CDR3 reads CATSDPGPKETQYF. CDR3 sequence (DNA): TGTGCCACCAGTGATCCCGGGCCGAAAGAGACCCAGTACTTC.

J is TRBJ1-6 and V is TRBV2; D is ambiguous. This CDR3 has 15 residues. Germline V gives CDR1 SNHLY, CDR2 FYNNEI. Trimming removed 0 bases at V and 6 bases at J, with 9 bases between. CDR3 in amino acids: CASSEARTANSPLHF. DNA of the CDR3: TGTGCCAGCAGTGAAGCCCGGACGGCTAATTCACCCCTCCACTTT.

There are many counts of this clonotype. This chain uses TRBV20-1 with TRBJ2-7; 9 positions agree with TRBD1. Germline lookup yields CDR1 DFQATT and CDR2 SNEGSKA (reference sequence). Losses at the gene ends were 0 bases for V and 3 bases for J; bases not matched to a gene: 9. The CDR3 totals 16 residues. The CDR3 region is CSARDRDRAPVYEQYF. DNA for the CDR3: TGCAGTGCTAGAGATAGGGACAGGGCGCCCGTCTACGAGCAGTACTTC.

This clonotype was seen repeatedly, ten times or more. The rearrangement joins TRBV2 to TRBJ1-5; no clear D. CDR3 length: 14 residues. V was clipped by 6 bases and J by 0 bases, with 9 bases between them. Germline V gene sequence: CDR1 SNHLY, CDR2 FYNNEI. CDR3 sequence reads: CASSISVSNQPQHF. The CDR3 nucleotides are TGTGCCAGCAGCATATCTGTTAGCAATCAGCCCCAGCATTTT.

This clonotype appeared many times. The chain has TRBV5-1 and TRBJ2-1, with 14 bases that match TRBD2. The V and J ends lost 3 bases and 10 bases, in that order; junction bases with no gene match: 15. The CDR3 extends over 18 amino acids. Germline V gene data show CDR1 as SGHRS and CDR2 as YFSETQ. CDR3 amino acids: CASSSDALGLAGVKEQFF. For the CDR3, the DNA is TGCGCCAGCAGCTCGGATGCCCTGGGACTAGCGGGAGTGAAGGAGCAGTTCTTC. Full variable domain (remainder filled in from reference TRBV5-1 and TRBJ2-1): KAGVTQTPRYLIKTRGQQVTLSCSPISGHRSVSWYQQTPGQGLQFLFEYFSETQRNKGNFPGRFSGRQFSNSRSEMNVSTLELGDSALYLCASSSDALGLAGVKEQFFGPGTRLTVL.

The V and J genes are TRBV20-1 and TRBJ2-7; 9 bases align to TRBD1. V lost 4 bases, J lost 6 bases, and 13 bases stayed unmatched. The germline CDR1 and CDR2 sequences are DFQATT and SNEGSKA (reference sequence). This CDR3 region has 15 residues. The CDR3, as DNA: TGCAGTGCTAATCCTGGGACAGGGCAAGTCAGCGAGCAGTACTTC. Encoded protein: CSANPGTGQVSEQYF.

V usage is TRBV2 and J usage is TRBJ1-1, with unresolved D. CDR1 is SNHLY, CDR2 FYNNEI, per germline. The V end was cut by 2 bases, the J end by 7 bases, with 8 bases between. The CDR3 is made up of 12 amino acids. The CDR3 here is CASSEWQNEAFF. CDR3 nucleotides: TGTGCCAGCAGTGAATGGCAGAATGAAGCTTTCTTT.

The chain has TRBV20-1 and TRBJ2-1; D is uncertain. This CDR3 is built from 13 residues. Looked up from germline, CDR1 is DFQATT and CDR2 is SNEGSKA (reference sequence). Trimming left V 3 bases short and J 4 bases short, with 10 bases between. The CDR3 DNA reads as TGCAGTGCTAGGTGGCCATTTTACAATGAGCAGTTCTTC. It specifies CSARWPFYNEQFF.

This chain connects TRBV20-1 to TRBJ1-4, with D maybe TRBD1 (5 bases). The V gene's germline CDR1 is DFQATT and CDR2 SNEGSKA (reference sequence). V lost 0 bases and J lost 6, with 17 bases in between. The CDR3 extends over 16 amino acids. The CDR3 DNA reads TGCAGTGCTAGAGACCCCCCCGGGACTAAGTATGAAAAACTGTTTTTT. Residues: CSARDPPGTKYEKLFF.

The chain uses TRBV7-9 and TRBJ1-2; no definite D call. The CDR3 sequence is 13 residues long. In germline, CDR1 is SEHNR, CDR2 FQNEAQ (reference sequence). The germline V and J ends were trimmed by 0 bases and 4 bases, with 6 bases remaining between them. The CDR3 DNA is TGTGCCAGCAGCTTAGCCGAACCCTATGGCTACACCTTC. This codes for CASSLAEPYGYTF.

This clonotype was counted ten times or more. The chain links TRBV20-1 to TRBJ2-3; 8 nucleotides line up with TRBD1. The V segment lost 3 bases and the J segment 4 bases; nucleotides outside the gene matches: 9. CDR1 is DFQATT and CDR2 is SNEGSKA in the germline V gene (reference sequence). This CDR3 is 15 amino acids long. CDR3 region: CSASRGRGPSDTQYF. The CDR3 nucleotides read TGCAGTGCTAGTCGCGGCAGGGGGCCTTCAGATACGCAGTATTTT.

This chain links TRBV7-9 with TRBJ1-1, with 7 bases identical to TRBD1. There are 14 residues in the CDR3. The germline V gene encodes CDR1 SEHNR and CDR2 FQNEAQ (reference sequence). The J segment lost 4 bases and the V segment lost 5 bases, leaving 7 bases of the junction unmatched. CDR3 sequence reads: CASSRRTGGTEAFF. DNA for the CDR3: TGTGCCAGCAGCCGACGGACAGGAGGCACTGAAGCTTTCTTT.